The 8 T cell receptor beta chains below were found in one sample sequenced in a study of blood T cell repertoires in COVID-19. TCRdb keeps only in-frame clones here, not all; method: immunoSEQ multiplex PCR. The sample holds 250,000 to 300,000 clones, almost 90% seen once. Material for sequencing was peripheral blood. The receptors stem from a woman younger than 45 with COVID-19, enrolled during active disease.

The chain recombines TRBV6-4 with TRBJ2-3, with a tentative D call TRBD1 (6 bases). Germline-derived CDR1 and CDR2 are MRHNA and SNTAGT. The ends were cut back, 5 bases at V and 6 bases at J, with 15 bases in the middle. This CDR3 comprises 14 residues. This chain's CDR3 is CASSRSGEADTQYF. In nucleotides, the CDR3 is TGTGCCAGCAGTAGGTCAGGGGAAGCGGATACGCAGTATTTT.

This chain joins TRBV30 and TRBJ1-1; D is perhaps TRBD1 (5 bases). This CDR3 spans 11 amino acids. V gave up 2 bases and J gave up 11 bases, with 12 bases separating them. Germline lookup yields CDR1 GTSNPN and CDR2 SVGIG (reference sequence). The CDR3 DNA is TGTGCCTGGAGTCGACAGTTGGCTGCTTTCTTT. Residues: CAWSRQLAAFF.

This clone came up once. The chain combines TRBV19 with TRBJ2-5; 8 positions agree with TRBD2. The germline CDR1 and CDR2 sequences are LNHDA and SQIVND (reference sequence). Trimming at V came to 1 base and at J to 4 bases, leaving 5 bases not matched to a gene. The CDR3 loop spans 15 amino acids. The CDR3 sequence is CASSIGRLAGETQYF. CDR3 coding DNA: TGTGCCAGTAGTATAGGCCGGCTAGCGGGAGAGACCCAGTACTTC.

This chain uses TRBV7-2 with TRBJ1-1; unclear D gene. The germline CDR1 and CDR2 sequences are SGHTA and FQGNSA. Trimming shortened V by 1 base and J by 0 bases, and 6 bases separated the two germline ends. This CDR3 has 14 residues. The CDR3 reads CASSLDPVNTEAFF. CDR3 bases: TGTGCCAGCAGCTTAGATCCCGTGAACACTGAAGCTTTCTTT.

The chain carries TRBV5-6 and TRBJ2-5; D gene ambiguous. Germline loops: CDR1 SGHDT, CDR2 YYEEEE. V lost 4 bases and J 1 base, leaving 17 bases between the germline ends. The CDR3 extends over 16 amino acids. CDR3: CASSPRARLRQETQYF. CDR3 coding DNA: TGTGCCAGCAGCCCTCGTGCCAGGTTACGCCAAGAGACCCAGTACTTC.

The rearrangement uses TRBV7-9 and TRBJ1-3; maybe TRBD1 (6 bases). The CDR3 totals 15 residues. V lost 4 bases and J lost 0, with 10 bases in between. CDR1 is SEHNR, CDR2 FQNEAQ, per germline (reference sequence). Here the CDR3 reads CASSSGQSSGNTIYF. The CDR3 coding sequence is TGTGCCAGCAGCTCAGGACAGAGCTCTGGAAACACCATATATTTT.

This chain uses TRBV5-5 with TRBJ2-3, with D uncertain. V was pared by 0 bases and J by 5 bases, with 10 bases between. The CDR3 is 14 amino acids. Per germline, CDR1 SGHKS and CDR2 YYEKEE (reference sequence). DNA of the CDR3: TGTGCCAGCAGCTTGGTTCCCGGAGAAGATACGCAGTATTTT. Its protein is CASSLVPGEDTQYF.

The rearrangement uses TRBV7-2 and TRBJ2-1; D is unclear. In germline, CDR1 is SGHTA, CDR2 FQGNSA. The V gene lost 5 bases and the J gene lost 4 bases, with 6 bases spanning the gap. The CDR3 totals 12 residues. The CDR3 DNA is TGTGCCAGCAGCCTCGGGTACAATGAGCAGTTCTTC. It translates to CASSLGYNEQFF.